These T cell receptor beta chains were read from a single sample in a study of blood T cell repertoires in COVID-19. The table came from immunoSEQ multiplex PCR; TCRdb's copy has only in-frame clones and leaves some out. This sample has roughly 670,000 clones, with 75% to 90% found just once. The source material was peripheral blood. The receptor set was obtained from a young woman with acute or convalescent COVID-19. Both conserved end residues are part of each CDR3. Each record gives: CDR3 length, J gene, D gene, clone size, V gene, CDR3 DNA, CDR3 protein. D genes are given only for firm matches. The listing skips clone size in some rows; elsewhere it reads once, few, many or a size class.

CDR3 length: 15; J gene: TRBJ2-3; D gene: TRBD1; clone size: .; V gene: TRBV24-1; CDR3 DNA: TGTGCCACCACCGCCGGGACAGGGGAAACAGATACGCAGTATTTT; CDR3 protein: CATTAGTGETDTQYF
CDR3 length: 8; J gene: TRBJ1-1; D gene: .; clone size: .; V gene: TRBV29-1; CDR3 DNA: TGCAGCGCCGGAGATGCTTTCTTT; CDR3 protein: CSAGDAFF
CDR3 length: 17; J gene: TRBJ2-7; D gene: TRBD2; clone size: .; V gene: TRBV11-2; CDR3 DNA: TGTGCCAGCAGCCCGACCAACCGCGGGGGACCCTGGGACGAGCAGTACTTC; CDR3 protein: CASSPTNRGGPWDEQYF
CDR3 length: 15; J gene: TRBJ2-7; D gene: TRBD1; clone size: .; V gene: TRBV5-6; CDR3 DNA: TGTGCCAGCAGCTATGTGGACAGGGGTACGTACGAGCAGTACTTC; CDR3 protein: CASSYVDRGTYEQYF
CDR3 length: 15; J gene: TRBJ2-1; D gene: TRBD2; clone size: .; V gene: TRBV27; CDR3 DNA: TGTGCCAGCAGTTTTGGGACTAGCGGGGGTGATGAGCAGTTCTTC; CDR3 protein: CASSFGTSGGDEQFF
CDR3 length: 10; J gene: TRBJ2-7; D gene: .; clone size: .; V gene: TRBV6-5; CDR3 DNA: TGTGCCACAGGTTCCTACGAGCAGTACTTC; CDR3 protein: CATGSYEQYF
CDR3 length: 14; J gene: TRBJ1-2; D gene: TRBD1; clone size: .; V gene: TRBV9; CDR3 DNA: TGTGCCAGCAGCCCGCGGGGGACAGGTTATGGCTACACCTTC; CDR3 protein: CASSPRGTGYGYTF
CDR3 length: 14; J gene: TRBJ1-2; D gene: .; clone size: once; V gene: TRBV14; CDR3 DNA: TGTGCCAGCAGCCAAGAGGCGGATCTGGGTGGCTACACCTTC; CDR3 protein: CASSQEADLGGYTF
CDR3 length: 16; J gene: TRBJ2-2; D gene: .; clone size: .; V gene: TRBV9; CDR3 DNA: TGTGCCAGCAGCCCCCAGTGGGGGGTGGGCACCGGGGAGCTGTTTTTT; CDR3 protein: CASSPQWGVGTGELFF
CDR3 length: 17; J gene: TRBJ2-2; D gene: TRBD1; clone size: .; V gene: TRBV7-9; CDR3 DNA: TGTGCCAGCAGCGCGGACAGGGGGCTCTTCGGCACCGGGGAGCTGTTTTTT; CDR3 protein: CASSADRGLFGTGELFF
CDR3 length: 14; J gene: TRBJ2-7; D gene: TRBD1; clone size: once; V gene: TRBV2; CDR3 DNA: TGTGCCAGCAGCTGGACAGGGAGCTCCTACGAGCAGTACTTC; CDR3 protein: CASSWTGSSYEQYF
CDR3 length: 15; J gene: TRBJ2-1; D gene: .; clone size: .; V gene: TRBV5-1; CDR3 DNA: TGCGCCAGCAGCACAGACAGCAGCTCCTACAATGAGCAGTTCTTC; CDR3 protein: CASSTDSSSYNEQFF
CDR3 length: 14; J gene: TRBJ2-7; D gene: .; clone size: .; V gene: TRBV2; CDR3 DNA: TGTGCCAGCAGTGTGACAGTAACCCTTTACGAGCAGTACTTC; CDR3 protein: CASSVTVTLYEQYF
CDR3 length: 11; J gene: TRBJ1-1; D gene: .; clone size: few; V gene: TRBV12-3/TRBV12-4; CDR3 DNA: TGTGCCAGCAGTTCGGGGGAGGAAGCTTTCTTT; CDR3 protein: CASSSGEEAFF
CDR3 length: 15; J gene: TRBJ1-2; D gene: .; clone size: .; V gene: TRBV25-1; CDR3 DNA: TGTGCCAGCACCGGCACAGGGTTCAATAACTATGGCTACACCTTC; CDR3 protein: CASTGTGFNNYGYTF
CDR3 length: 14; J gene: TRBJ1-1; D gene: .; clone size: .; V gene: TRBV7-2; CDR3 DNA: TGTGCCAGCAGCACATCGACAGGGAACACTGAAGCTTTCTTT; CDR3 protein: CASSTSTGNTEAFF
CDR3 length: 18; J gene: TRBJ1-3; D gene: TRBD1; clone size: .; V gene: TRBV9; CDR3 DNA: TGTGCCAGCAGTAGAGGACAGGGGGCGTGGGACTCTGGAAACACCATATATTTT; CDR3 protein: CASSRGQGAWDSGNTIYF
CDR3 length: 15; J gene: TRBJ2-1; D gene: .; clone size: .; V gene: TRBV13; CDR3 DNA: TGTGCCAGCAGCTGGGCCCCCAAGACCTACAATGAGCAGTTCTTC; CDR3 protein: CASSWAPKTYNEQFF